The 17 T cell receptor beta chains in this list originate from one sample, sequenced in a study of blood T cell repertoires in COVID-19. Clones were read by immunoSEQ multiplex PCR, and TCRdb kept only the in-frame ones, dropping some. The data show about 47,000 clones, about four fifths seen once. Sequencing used peripheral blood. Source of these receptors: a man aged 55 to 70 with active COVID-19.

This clone was counted once. This chain joins TRBV14 and TRBJ2-3; tentatively, D is TRBD1 (6 bases). This CDR3 region has 17 residues. Germline CDR1 is SGHDN and CDR2 is FVKESK. With 2 bases removed from V and 6 bases from J, the gap between germline ends came to 21 bases. As DNA, the CDR3 is TGTGCCAGCAGCCAAAGTGCTCGGCAGGTCGACAGGGATACGCAGTATTTT. This gives the protein CASSQSARQVDRDTQYF.

J is TRBJ2-7 and V is TRBV27; 8 bases map to TRBD2. CDR3 length: 13 residues. V shed 5 bases and J 4 bases; nucleotides not matched to a gene: 4. Germline-derived CDR1 and CDR2 are MNHEY and SMNVEV (reference sequence). CDR3 coding DNA: TGTGCCAGCAGTACTAGCGGATCTTACGAGCAGTACTTC. This encodes CASSTSGSYEQYF.

The J gene is TRBJ1-3, the V gene TRBV2; D might be TRBD1 (6 bases). Trimming removed 7 bases from V and 0 bases from J, with 13 bases in between. This CDR3 is 15 amino acids long. Germline V lookup: CDR1 SNHLY, CDR2 FYNNEI. CDR3 sequence: CASTTGRISGNTIYF. The CDR3, as DNA: TGTGCCAGCACCACAGGGCGTATCTCTGGAAACACCATATATTTT.

The J gene is TRBJ1-6, the V gene TRBV30; TRBD1 might be the D (6 bases). Between the trimmed V and J ends, which lost 3 bases and 9 bases, there was a span of 15 bases. The length of the CDR3 is 14 residues. Looked up from germline, CDR1 is GTSNPN and CDR2 is SVGIG (reference sequence). Here the CDR3 DNA reads TGTGCCTGGAGGGCGGCAGGGGCGCGTTCACCCCTCCACTTT. Its translation is CAWRAAGARSPLHF.

The CDR3 spells CASSLPGGAHTDTQYF. CDR3 nucleotide sequence: TGCGCCAGCAGCTTGCCAGGAGGGGCGCACACAGATACGCAGTATTTT. V usage is TRBV5-1 and J usage is TRBJ2-3, with D maybe TRBD2 (6 bases). V dropped 1 base and J dropped 2 bases, with 14 bases sitting between them. Germline CDR1 SGHRS, CDR2 YFSETQ. The CDR3 consists of 16 residues.

The chain employs TRBV19 and TRBJ2-1; D not certain. CDR1 and CDR2 (germline): LNHDA, SQIVND (reference sequence). The CDR3 is made up of 14 amino acids. The V and J ends lost 9 bases and 0 bases respectively, with 12 bases between them. The CDR3 nucleotides are TGTGCCAGCAGAGACTCGCACTCCTACAATGAGCAGTTCTTC. This gives the protein CASRDSHSYNEQFF.

The J gene is TRBJ2-7, the V gene TRBV9; possible D gene TRBD1, 7 bases. The V gene's germline CDR1 is SGDLS and CDR2 YYNGEE. The CDR3 consists of 14 residues. The V end lost 3 bases, the J end lost 4 bases, and 14 bases lay between the germline ends. Written as DNA, the CDR3 is TGTGCCAGCAGCGGGGGGGACAGAGAATACGAGCAGTACTTC. Its translation is CASSGGDREYEQYF.

The chain combines TRBV6-5 with TRBJ2-7, with D perhaps matching TRBD1 (6 bases). There are 12 residues in the CDR3. Trimming took 8 bases from V and 4 from J, leaving 12 bases between them. Germline CDR1 and CDR2: MNHEY and SVGAGI. CDR3 nucleotide sequence: TGTGCCAGCTCGGAAGGGGGATACGAGCAGTACTTC. Its translation: CASSEGGYEQYF.

V is TRBV30 and J is TRBJ2-7; possibly TRBD1 for D (6 bases). Germline V gives CDR1 GTSNPN, CDR2 SVGIG (reference sequence). This CDR3 contains 15 residues. With 5 bases removed from V and 1 base from J, the gap between germline ends came to 18 bases. The CDR3 DNA sequence: TGTGCCTGGGAGAGGGGGACGGGGAAATCCTACGAGCAGTACTTC. Amino acid sequence: CAWERGTGKSYEQYF.

V gene TRBV16 combines with J gene TRBJ1-5; no clear D gene. The CDR3 covers 14 residues. From germline, CDR1 is KGHSY and CDR2 FQNENV. V lost 4 bases, J lost 4 bases, and 11 bases lay in between. The DNA of the CDR3 is TGTGCCAGCAGCCCGGGAACGGTTAATCAGCCCCAGCATTTT. This encodes CASSPGTVNQPQHF.

For the CDR3, the DNA is TGTGCCAGCAGCTTATGGTCCAGGGGGCCCAGCTCCTATAATTCACCCCTCCACTTT. This sequence encodes CASSLWSRGPSSYNSPLHF. V and J are TRBV7-2 and TRBJ1-6; 8 positions match TRBD1. J gave up 0 bases and V 2 bases, and 9 bases lay outside the gene matches. Per germline, CDR1 SGHTA and CDR2 FQGNSA. The CDR3 has 19 amino acids.

This clone was seen once. This sample includes further DNA sequences coding for the same CDR3. V and J are TRBV10-3 and TRBJ2-7; 9 bases align to TRBD1. V was clipped by 6 bases and J by 4 bases; unmatched bases: 13. The CDR3 length is 16 residues. Germline V CDR1 and CDR2: ENHRY, SYGVKD. The CDR3: CAIRGDGQGREYEQYF. The CDR3 region has the DNA TGTGCCATCAGGGGGGACGGACAGGGGAGGGAGTACGAGCAGTACTTC.

This clone was seen a single time. The V and J genes are TRBV7-9 and TRBJ2-7; the match to TRBD1 covers 10 bases. CDR3 length: 13 residues. Germline V gives CDR1 SEHNR, CDR2 FQNEAQ (reference sequence). Germline trimming cut 8 bases from V and 4 bases from J; bases unmatched to any gene: 5. The CDR3 spells CASGRTGGYEQYF. The CDR3 coding sequence is TGTGCCAGCGGGCGGACAGGGGGTTACGAGCAGTACTTC.

The chain recombines TRBV19 with TRBJ2-1, with 12 bases fitting TRBD2. This CDR3 comprises 15 residues. Trimming removed 7 bases from V and 10 bases from J; junction bases left unmatched: 11. Germline lookup yields CDR1 LNHDA and CDR2 SQIVND (reference sequence). CDR3 amino acids: CASTATSGGRGEQFF. CDR3 nucleotides: TGTGCCAGTACCGCGACTAGCGGGGGCCGAGGAGAGCAGTTCTTC.

The table lists this clone with a few counts. The chain carries TRBV9 and TRBJ2-7, with a tentative D call TRBD2 (5 bases). Germline CDR1 SGDLS, CDR2 YYNGEE. V was clipped by 0 bases and J by 2 bases, with 9 bases between them. The CDR3 sequence is 14 residues long. The DNA for the CDR3 is TGTGCCAGCAGCGTAGGGTCGCGGGCCTACGAGCAGTACTTC. This encodes CASSVGSRAYEQYF.

This clone was seen a single time. V is TRBV11-2 and J is TRBJ2-7; TRBD2 is a possible D gene (7 bases). Germline V lookup: CDR1 SGHAT, CDR2 FQNNGV. V was cut by 1 base and J by 5 bases, with 15 bases left in between. The CDR3 consists of 15 residues. The CDR3 DNA reads TGTGCCAGCAGCTTAGTGGGCGGGGGCTTCGACGAGCAGTACTTC. It is translated as CASSLVGGGFDEQYF.

V and J are TRBV3-1 (or the pseudogene TRBV3-2) and TRBJ2-1, with TRBD2 matching 7 bases. Germline CDR1 is LGHDT and CDR2 is YNNKEL (reference sequence). The CDR3 length is 14 residues. V was clipped by 3 bases and J by 6 bases; unmatched bases: 5. Here the CDR3 DNA reads TGTGCCAGCAGCCATGTGTCTAGCGGCAATGAGCAGTTCTTC. This gives the protein CASSHVSSGNEQFF.